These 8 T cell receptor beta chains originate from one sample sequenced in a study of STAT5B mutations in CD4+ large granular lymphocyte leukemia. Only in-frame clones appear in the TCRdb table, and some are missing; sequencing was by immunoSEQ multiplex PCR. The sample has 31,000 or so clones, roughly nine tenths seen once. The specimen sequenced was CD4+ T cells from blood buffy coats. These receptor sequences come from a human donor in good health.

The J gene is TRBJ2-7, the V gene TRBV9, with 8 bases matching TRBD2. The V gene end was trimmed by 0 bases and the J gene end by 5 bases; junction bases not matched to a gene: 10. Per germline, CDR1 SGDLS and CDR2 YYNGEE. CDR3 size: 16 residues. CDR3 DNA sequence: TGTGCCAGCAGCGTAGGTCTGGTAGCGGGGCAAGACGAGCAGTACTTC. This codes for CASSVGLVAGQDEQYF.

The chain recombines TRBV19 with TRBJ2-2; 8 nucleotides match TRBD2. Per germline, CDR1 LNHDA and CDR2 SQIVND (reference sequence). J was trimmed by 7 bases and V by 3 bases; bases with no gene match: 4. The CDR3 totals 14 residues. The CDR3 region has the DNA TGTGCCAGTAGTATCGGGACTAGTTTCGGGGAGCTGTTTTTT. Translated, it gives CASSIGTSFGELFF.

This chain's CDR3 is CAISEGSSGANVLTF. The CDR3 DNA reads as TGTGCCATCAGTGAGGGGAGCTCTGGGGCCAACGTCCTGACTTTC. The gene calls are TRBV10-3 and TRBJ2-6, with a tentative D call TRBD2 (5 bases). The germline V gene encodes CDR1 ENHRY and CDR2 SYGVKD. The CDR3 consists of 15 residues. Trimming took 2 bases from V and 0 from J, leaving 5 bases between them.

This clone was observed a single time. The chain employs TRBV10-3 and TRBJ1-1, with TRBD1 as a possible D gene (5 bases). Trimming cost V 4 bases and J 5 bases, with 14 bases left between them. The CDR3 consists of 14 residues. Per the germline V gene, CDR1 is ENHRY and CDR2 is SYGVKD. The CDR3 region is CAISGQSRGTEAFF. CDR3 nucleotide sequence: TGTGCCATCAGTGGTCAATCGCGGGGGACTGAAGCTTTCTTT.

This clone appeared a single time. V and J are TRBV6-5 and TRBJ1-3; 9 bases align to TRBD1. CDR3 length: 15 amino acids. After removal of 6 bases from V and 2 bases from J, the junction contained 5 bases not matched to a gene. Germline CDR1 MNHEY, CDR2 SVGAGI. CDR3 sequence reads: CASSRDRVPGNTIYF. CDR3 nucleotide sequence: TGTGCCAGCAGCCGGGACAGGGTCCCTGGAAACACCATATATTTT.

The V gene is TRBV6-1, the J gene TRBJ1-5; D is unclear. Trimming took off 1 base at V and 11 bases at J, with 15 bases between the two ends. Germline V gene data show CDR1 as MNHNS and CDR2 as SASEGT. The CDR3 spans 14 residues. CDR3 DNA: TGTGCCAGCAGTGAAGGCGTCAGGAGCTTAGCCCAGCATTTT. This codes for CASSEGVRSLAQHF.

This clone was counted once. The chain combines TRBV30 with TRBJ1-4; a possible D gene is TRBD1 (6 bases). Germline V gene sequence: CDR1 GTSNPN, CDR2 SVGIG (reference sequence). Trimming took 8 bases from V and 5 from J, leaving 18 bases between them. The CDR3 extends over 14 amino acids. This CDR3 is CAGARPGENEKLFF. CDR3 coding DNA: TGTGCCGGAGCCCGTCCAGGGGAAAATGAAAAACTGTTTTTT. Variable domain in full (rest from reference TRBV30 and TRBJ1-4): SQTIHQWPATLVQPVGSPLSLECTVEGTSNPNLYWYRQAAGRGLQLLFYSVGIGQISSEVPQNLSASRPQDRQFILSSKKLLLSDSGFYLCAGARPGENEKLFFGSGTQLSVL.

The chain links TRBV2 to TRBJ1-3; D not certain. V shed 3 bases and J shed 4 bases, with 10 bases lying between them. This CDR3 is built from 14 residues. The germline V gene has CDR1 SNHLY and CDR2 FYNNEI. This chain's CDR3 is CASSERTLGNTIYF. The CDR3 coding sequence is TGTGCCAGCAGTGAGAGGACGCTAGGAAACACCATATATTTT.